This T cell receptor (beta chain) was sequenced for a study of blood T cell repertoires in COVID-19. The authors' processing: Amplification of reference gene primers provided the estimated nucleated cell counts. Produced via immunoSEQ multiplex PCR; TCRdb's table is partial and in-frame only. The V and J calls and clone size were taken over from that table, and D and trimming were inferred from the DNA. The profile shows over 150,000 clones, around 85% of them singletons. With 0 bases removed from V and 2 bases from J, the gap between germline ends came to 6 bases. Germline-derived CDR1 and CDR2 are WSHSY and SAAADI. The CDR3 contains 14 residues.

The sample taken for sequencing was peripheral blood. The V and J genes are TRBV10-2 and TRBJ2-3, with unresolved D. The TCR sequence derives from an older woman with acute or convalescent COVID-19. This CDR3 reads CASSESLVTDTQYF. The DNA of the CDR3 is TGCGCCAGCAGTGAGTCTCTCGTCACAGATACGCAGTATTTT.